This is a list of T cell receptor beta chains from one sample in a study of T cell clones after liver transplantation. This table comes from immunoSEQ multiplex PCR, and its TCRdb copy is limited to in-frame clones, with some not included. This sample has more than 7,000 clones, with about 79% found just once. The material was CD8+ T cells from blood, obtained before liver transplant. The receptors derive from a human donor who received a liver transplant. The CDR3 runs from the conserved cysteine through the conserved F or W. The D gene is left open where the match is weak. Clone size is given for some rows only: seen once, a few or many times, or a class if the clone is expanded.

TRBV13,NA,TRBJ2-7,TRBD1,TGTGCCAGCAGCTCGGGACAGGGGGCGACGCACGAGCAGTACTTC,CASSSGQGATHEQYF
TRBV21-1,NA,TRBJ2-1,NA,TGTGCCAACAAAACGGGAGACAAGGAGAATGAGCAGTTCTTC,CANKTGDKENEQFF
TRBV13,NA,TRBJ2-2,TRBD2,TGTGCCAGCAGCTTGGCGGGAGAACACACCGGGGAGCTGTTTTTT,CASSLAGEHTGELFF
TRBV21-1,NA,TRBJ1-1,NA,TGTGCCAGCAGCAATTTCCTGGGGGGCGGGAACACTGAAGCTTTCTTT,CASSNFLGGGNTEAFF
TRBV6-4,NA,TRBJ2-1,NA,TGTGCCAGCAGTGACTCTACTAGCTACAATGAGCAGTTCTTC,CASSDSTSYNEQFF
TRBV6-5,NA,TRBJ1-1,NA,TGTGCCAGCAGTTCTTTGACAGGACCCACTGAAGCTTTCTTT,CASSSLTGPTEAFF
TRBV27,NA,TRBJ2-2,NA,TGTGCCAGCAGTTTATACAGGAACACCGGGGAGCTGTTTTTT,CASSLYRNTGELFF
TRBV19,once,TRBJ2-7,NA,TGTGCCAGTAGTATAGGCCCCAGCTACGAGCAGTACTTC,CASSIGPSYEQYF
TRBV27,NA,TRBJ1-2,TRBD1,TGTGCCAGCAGTTTAGACAGGGGAAACTATGGCTACACCTTC,CASSLDRGNYGYTF
TRBV7-9,NA,TRBJ2-7,TRBD1,TGTGCCAGCAGCTCTAATGCCGGGACAGGGGGCCCCGAGCAGTACTTC,CASSSNAGTGGPEQYF
TRBV7-8,NA,TRBJ1-2,NA,TGTGCCAGCAGCTTAGTCCCGAGTTGGGGGAGTGGCTACACCTTC,CASSLVPSWGSGYTF
TRBV7-3,NA,TRBJ1-6,NA,TGTGCCAGCAGCTTAACTCCAGGCGGGAATTCACCCCTCCACTTT,CASSLTPGGNSPLHF
TRBV7-9,once,TRBJ1-2,NA,TGTGCCAGCAGCTTAGCGGGGTGGGGTGCCTATGGCTACACCTTC,CASSLAGWGAYGYTF
TRBV11-3,NA,TRBJ2-5,TRBD2,TGTGCCAGCAGCCCCGGACTAGCGGGGATCCAAGAGACCCAGTACTTC,CASSPGLAGIQETQYF
TRBV15,few,TRBJ2-5,TRBD1,TGTGCCACCAGCAGCCTCCCCGGGACAGGGGAGACCCAGTACTTC,CATSSLPGTGETQYF
TRBV27,NA,TRBJ1-6,NA,TGTGCCAGCAGTTTACCCCCACTCAGCTCCTATAATTCACCCCTCCACTTT,CASSLPPLSSYNSPLHF
TRBV11-3,NA,TRBJ2-1,NA,TGTGCCAGCAGTTCTACCTGGTCAAATGAGCAGTTCTTC,CASSSTWSNEQFF
TRBV27,NA,TRBJ2-1,NA,TGTGCCAGCAGTTTATCGGGGCTGCGGGAGCAGTTCTTC,CASSLSGLREQFF
TRBV9,NA,TRBJ1-3,NA,TGTGCCAGCAGCGTAGATTCGGGTGCTGGAAACACCATATATTTT,CASSVDSGAGNTIYF
TRBV27,NA,TRBJ1-1,NA,TGTGCCAGCAGTTCGGGGGGGAACACTGAAGCTTTCTTT,CASSSGGNTEAFF
TRBV6-5,NA,TRBJ2-7,NA,TGTGCCAGCATAGATGGTACCTACGAGCAGTACTTC,CASIDGTYEQYF
TRBV7-6,NA,TRBJ2-4,NA,TGTGCCAGCAGCTTAGGGGGTTCGAGAAACATTCAGTACTTC,CASSLGGSRNIQYF
TRBV28,NA,TRBJ2-1,NA,TGTGCCAGCACCCGGACCCCCCATGAGCAGTTCTTC,CASTRTPHEQFF
TRBV11-2,NA,TRBJ2-7,NA,TGTGCCAGCAGCTCCCGGATCGAGCAGTACTTC,CASSSRIEQYF
TRBV28,NA,TRBJ2-2,NA,TGTGCCAGCAGTTTATCGACAAGGGAGCTGTTTTTT,CASSLSTRELFF
TRBV18,NA,TRBJ2-3,NA,TGTGCCAGCTCACCACCAGGGCTCGGAACAGATACGCAGTATTTT,CASSPPGLGTDTQYF
TRBV9,NA,TRBJ1-5,NA,TGTGCCAGCAGCGTAGGGGATATGAGCAATCAGCCCCAGCATTTT,CASSVGDMSNQPQHF
TRBV4-3,NA,TRBJ2-3,NA,TGCGCCAGCAGCCAAGGCGCCGGGGGGCCTCCAACAGATACGCAGTATTTT,CASSQGAGGPPTDTQYF
TRBV6-1,NA,TRBJ1-2,NA,TGTGCCAGCAGTTCCCAACAGCTGGTGGCCTTC,CASSSQQLVAF
TRBV4-1,NA,TRBJ1-2,TRBD1,TGCGCCAGCAGCCAAGTCGGGACAGGGCGCGGCTACACCTTC,CASSQVGTGRGYTF
TRBV14,NA,TRBJ2-7,NA,TGTGCCAGCAGCCCAGATGGGACCGCGTCCTACGAGCAGTACTTC,CASSPDGTASYEQYF
TRBV19,few,TRBJ1-5,NA,TGTGCCAGTAGTATAGGGGGGAAACAGCCCCAGCATTTT,CASSIGGKQPQHF
TRBV4-1,NA,TRBJ2-5,NA,TGCGCCAGCAGCCAAGTGCCAGGTGAGGGGCAAGAGACCCAGTACTTC,CASSQVPGEGQETQYF
TRBV13,NA,TRBJ1-2,TRBD1,TGTGCCAGCAGCTTTGGGACGGGAAATTGGTTGGGACAGGGCAACTATGGCTACACCTTC,CASSFGTGNWLGQGNYGYTF
TRBV6-5,large,TRBJ1-2,NA,TGTGCCGCGGTAGGGGGGCCGGATGGCTACACCTTC,CAAVGGPDGYTF
TRBV28,NA,TRBJ2-2,NA,TGTGCCAGCAGTTTGAGCAGCCTGAACACCGGGGAGCTGTTTTTT,CASSLSSLNTGELFF
TRBV5-4,NA,TRBJ2-1,NA,TGTGCCAGCAGTCCTACTAGTTTTAGCTCCTACAATGAGCAGTTCTTC,CASSPTSFSSYNEQFF
TRBV27,NA,TRBJ2-7,NA,TGTGCCAGCAGTTTCACAGGAGGGTACTACGAGCAGTACTTC,CASSFTGGYYEQYF
TRBV12-2,NA,TRBJ1-2,NA,TGTGCAAGTCGCTTAGTTTCTTATGGCTACACCTTC,CASRLVSYGYTF
TRBV25-1,NA,TRBJ1-5,NA,TGTGCCAGCAGTGAGGGGGGCTCGCCCCAGCATTTT,CASSEGGSPQHF